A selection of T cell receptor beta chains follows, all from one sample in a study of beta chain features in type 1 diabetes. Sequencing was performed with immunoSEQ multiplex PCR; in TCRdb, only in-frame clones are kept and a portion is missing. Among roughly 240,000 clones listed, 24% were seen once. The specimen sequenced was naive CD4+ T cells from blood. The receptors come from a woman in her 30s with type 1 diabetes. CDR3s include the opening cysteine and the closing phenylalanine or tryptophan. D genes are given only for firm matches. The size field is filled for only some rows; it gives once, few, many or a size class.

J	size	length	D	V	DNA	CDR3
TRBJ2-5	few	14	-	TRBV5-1	TGCGCCAGCAGCACACAGGGTCCCCAAGAGACCCAGTACTTC	CASSTQGPQETQYF
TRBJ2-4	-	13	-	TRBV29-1	TGCAGCGTTCTCGGGTCGGCGTCGAACATTCAGTACTTC	CSVLGSASNIQYF
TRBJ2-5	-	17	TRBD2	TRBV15	TGTGCCACCAGCAGAGGGGGCACTAGCGGGAGGGGAGAGACCCAGTACTTC	CATSRGGTSGRGETQYF
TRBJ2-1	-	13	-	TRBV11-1	TGTGCCAGCAGCTCTACTAGCTACAATGAGCAGTTCTTC	CASSSTSYNEQFF
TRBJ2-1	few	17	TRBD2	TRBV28	TGTGCCAGTCCACCCGGGACTAGCGGGACCTTCGGATATGAGCAGTTCTTC	CASPPGTSGTFGYEQFF
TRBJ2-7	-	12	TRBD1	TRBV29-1	TGCAGCGTTGGGGACAGAACCTACGAGCAGTACTTC	CSVGDRTYEQYF
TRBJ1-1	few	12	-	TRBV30	TGTGCCTGGGGGAGGCTGAACACTGAAGCTTTCTTT	CAWGRLNTEAFF
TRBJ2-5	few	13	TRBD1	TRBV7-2	TGTGCCAGCAGCATGGGACAGCCCAGAACCCAGTACTTC	CASSMGQPRTQYF
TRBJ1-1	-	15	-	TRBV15	TGTGCCACCAGCAGAGGAGGTTTTATGAACACTGAAGCTTTCTTT	CATSRGGFMNTEAFF
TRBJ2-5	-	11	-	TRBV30	TGTGCCTGGAGTACCAGAGAGACCCAGTACTTC	CAWSTRETQYF
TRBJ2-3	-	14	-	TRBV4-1	TGCGCCAGCAGCCAAGCGGAGGGCACAGATACGCAGTATTTT	CASSQAEGTDTQYF
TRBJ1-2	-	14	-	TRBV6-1	TGTGCCAGCAGTGACCCCCAGGGCAACTATGGCTACACCTTC	CASSDPQGNYGYTF
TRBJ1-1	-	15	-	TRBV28	TGTGCCAGCAGTTTAGCGGGGGCCCCGAACACTGAAGCTTTCTTT	CASSLAGAPNTEAFF
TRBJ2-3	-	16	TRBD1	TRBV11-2	TGTGCCAGCAGCTTAGTGCGGACAGGGTCCTTGGATACGCAGTATTTT	CASSLVRTGSLDTQYF
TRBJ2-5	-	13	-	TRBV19	TGTGCCAGTAGTATGGGGGCTGGGGAGACCCAGTACTTC	CASSMGAGETQYF
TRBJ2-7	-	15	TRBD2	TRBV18	TGTGCCAGCTCGCCCTCCCGGGGGGTCGGCTACGAGCAGTACTTC	CASSPSRGVGYEQYF
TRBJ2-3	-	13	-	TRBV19	TGTGCCAGTAGTCGTTTCCGCACAGATACGCAGTATTTT	CASSRFRTDTQYF
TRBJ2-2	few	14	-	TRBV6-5	TGTGCCAGCTGCGGAGGGCGTGGCACCGGGGAGCTGTTTTTT	CASCGGRGTGELFF
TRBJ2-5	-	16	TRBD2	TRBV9	TGTGCCAGCAGCGTAGGAGCGGGGGGACGAGAAGAGACCCAGTACTTC	CASSVGAGGREETQYF
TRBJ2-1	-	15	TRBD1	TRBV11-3	TGTGCCAGCAGCCCTCGGGACAGCTCCTACAATGAGCAGTTCTTC	CASSPRDSSYNEQFF
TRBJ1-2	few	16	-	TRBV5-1	TGCGCCAGCAGCTTGGAGACTAACCGCGGTAACTATGGCTACACCTTC	CASSLETNRGNYGYTF
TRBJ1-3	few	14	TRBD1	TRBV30	TGTGCCTGGAGCAGGGGGCACTCTGGAAACACCATATATTTT	CAWSRGHSGNTIYF
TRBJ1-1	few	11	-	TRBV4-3	TGCGCCAGCAGCCAAGATCGAAAGCCTTTCTTT	CASSQDRKPFF
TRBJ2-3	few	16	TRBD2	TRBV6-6	TGTGCCAGCAGTCGGCTGTCTAGCGGGGGCACAGATACGCAGTATTTT	CASSRLSSGGTDTQYF
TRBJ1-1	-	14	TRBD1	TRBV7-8	TGTGCCAGCGCCAACAGGGGCATGAACACTGAAGCTTTCTTT	CASANRGMNTEAFF
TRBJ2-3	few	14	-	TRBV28	TGTGCCAGCAGTACTACCGTGGTCCCAGATACGCAGTATTTT	CASSTTVVPDTQYF
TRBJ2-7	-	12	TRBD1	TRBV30	TGTGCCTGGGAGACAGGGCCGGGCGAGCAGTACTTC	CAWETGPGEQYF